These 13 T cell receptor beta chains came from one sample sequenced in a study of PD-1 blockade in classical Hodgkin lymphoma. Libraries were prepared by immunoSEQ multiplex PCR; TCRdb keeps only in-frame clonotypes and omits some of them. Among about 14,000 clones listed, over 80% were seen once. The patients all showed relapse after autologous stem cell transplantation, while their brentuximab vedotin exposure varied. Sequenced material: peripheral blood mononuclear cells (PBMCs), taken at baseline. These receptor sequences come from a human donor with classical Hodgkin lymphoma.

The rearrangement links TRBV5-1 to TRBJ2-5; 9 nucleotides line up with TRBD1. There are 15 residues in the CDR3. The germline CDR1 and CDR2 sequences are SGHRS and YFSETQ. V shed 3 bases and J 1 base; nucleotides not matched to a gene: 4. For the CDR3, the DNA is TGCGCCAGCAGCTCGCAGGGACAGGGCCAAGAGACCCAGTACTTC. It is translated as CASSSQGQGQETQYF.

This chain links TRBV7-2 with TRBJ2-5; the D is unclear. Trimming cost V 3 bases and J 2 bases, with 13 bases left between them. Germline-derived CDR1 and CDR2 are SGHTA and FQGNSA. CDR3 size: 15 residues. Here the CDR3 reads CASSFWSTEQETQYF. In DNA, the CDR3 is TGTGCCAGCAGCTTTTGGTCCACAGAGCAAGAGACCCAGTACTTC.

In DNA, the CDR3 is TGTGCCAGCAGCTCGACCAGGACCTACGAGCAGTACTTC. Translated: CASSSTRTYEQYF. V gene TRBV5-6 combines with J gene TRBJ2-7, with unresolved D. The CDR3 contains 13 residues. CDR1 is SGHDT and CDR2 is YYEEEE in the germline V gene. Deletions cut 3 bases from V and 2 bases from J, with 9 bases between.

J is TRBJ2-3 and V is TRBV27; 7 positions match TRBD1. V shed 5 bases, J shed 4 bases, and the junction held 18 bases outside the gene matches. Germline assignment: CDR1 MNHEY and CDR2 SMNVEV (reference sequence). The CDR3 sequence is 18 residues long. CDR3 loop: CASSVLGGSLSTPDTQYF. The CDR3 DNA reads as TGTGCCAGCAGTGTACTAGGGGGCTCCCTATCTACTCCAGATACGCAGTATTTT.

The gene calls are TRBV6-6 and TRBJ2-1; the D gene could be TRBD1 or TRBD2 (6 bases each). Germline V gives CDR1 MNHNY, CDR2 SVGAGI (reference sequence). The V gene lost 8 bases and the J gene lost 0 bases, with 14 bases spanning the gap. The CDR3 has 15 residues. The CDR3 loop is CASRIEGGSYNEQFF. CDR3 nucleotides: TGTGCCAGCCGAATAGAGGGGGGCTCCTACAATGAGCAGTTCTTC.

The genes are TRBV7-8 and TRBJ1-2, with D uncertain. Trimming took off 5 bases at V and 4 bases at J, with 11 bases between the two ends. Germline V gene data show CDR1 as SGHVS and CDR2 as FQNEAQ. The CDR3 sequence is 13 residues long. The CDR3 nucleotides read TGTGCCAGCAGCCCAACTCAGCCCTATGGCTACACCTTC. It translates to CASSPTQPYGYTF.

In this sample, this clone turned up a few times. The V gene is TRBV10-3, the J gene TRBJ2-1; D call uncertain. Per the germline V gene, CDR1 is ENHRY and CDR2 is SYGVKD. The V end lost 3 bases, the J end lost 0 bases, and 9 bases lay between the germline ends. The CDR3 has 15 amino acids. CDR3 nucleotides: TGTGCCATCAGTGACATCGCGAGCTCCTACAATGAGCAGTTCTTC. Translation: CAISDIASSYNEQFF.

The CDR3 sequence: CASSLAGGGLRETQYF. For the CDR3, the DNA is TGTGCCAGCAGCTTGGCTGGGGGGGGGCTGCGGGAGACCCAGTACTTC. V gene TRBV5-4 combines with J gene TRBJ2-5; D possibly corresponds to TRBD2 (7 bases). This CDR3 has 16 residues. The V end was cut by 0 bases, the J end by 5 bases, with 17 bases between. Germline assignment: CDR1 SGHNT and CDR2 YYREEE (reference sequence).

J is TRBJ2-3 and V is TRBV4-3; D is ambiguous. There are 16 residues in the CDR3. The ends were cut back, 4 bases at V and 0 bases at J, with 14 bases in the middle. Per germline, CDR1 LGHNA and CDR2 YSLEER. The CDR3 spells CASSRYGPASTDTQYF. CDR3 bases: TGCGCCAGCAGCCGGTACGGGCCGGCTAGCACAGATACGCAGTATTTT.

The chain carries TRBV10-3 and TRBJ2-5; no reliable D call. The germline V gene encodes CDR1 ENHRY and CDR2 SYGVKD. V was pared by 9 bases and J by 0 bases, with 11 bases between. CDR3 length: 13 residues. The CDR3 region is CAISNGYQETQYF. The CDR3 bases are TGTGCCATATCCAACGGGTACCAAGAGACCCAGTACTTC.

This chain links TRBV6-1 with TRBJ2-3; no clear D gene. Trimming pared 8 bases from V and 7 bases from J, leaving 16 bases between. Germline CDR1 and CDR2: MNHNS and SASEGT. There are 13 residues in the CDR3. The DNA of the CDR3 is TGTGCCAGCCGGACCACGACCTATTATACGCAGTATTTT. It is translated as CASRTTTYYTQYF.

The V gene is TRBV28, the J gene TRBJ2-1; either TRBD1 or TRBD2 may fit D (5 bases each). Trimming took 3 bases from V and 12 from J, leaving 21 bases between them. Germline V lookup: CDR1 MDHEN, CDR2 SYDVKM. The CDR3 sequence is 15 residues long. CDR3 DNA sequence: TGTGCCAGCAGTTTGTGGGGACCACCCCTAATAGGGCAGTTCTTC. Residues: CASSLWGPPLIGQFF.

The chain is built from TRBV9 and TRBJ1-4, with D possibly matching TRBD1 (5 bases). Trimming shortened V by 3 bases and J by 8 bases, and 20 bases separated the two germline ends. The length of the CDR3 is 16 residues. Germline CDR1 and CDR2: SGDLS and YYNGEE. CDR3 sequence reads: CASSARGGRVLEKLFF. In DNA, the CDR3 is TGTGCCAGCAGCGCCCGGGGCGGCAGGGTTCTAGAAAAACTGTTTTTT.